A single sample gave rise to the 30 T cell receptor beta chains below, sequenced in a study of OX40 agonist ivuxolimab in advanced cancers. Sequencing was performed with immunoSEQ multiplex PCR; in TCRdb, only in-frame clones are kept and a portion is missing. The sample includes about 94,000 clones, around 90% of them seen just once. Sequenced here: CD4+ or CD8+ T cells sorted from blood, sampled in a trial of the OX40 agonist ivuxolimab. All receptors derive from an adult with an advanced solid tumor such as melanoma, head and neck, liver or kidney cancer.

The chain combines TRBV9 with TRBJ2-1; 7 nucleotides align to TRBD2. Germline V gene data show CDR1 as SGDLS and CDR2 as YYNGEE. The CDR3 has 12 residues. V lost 4 bases to trimming and J lost 9 bases; unmatched junction nucleotides: 4. CDR3 in amino acids: CASSLPGGEQFF. Here the CDR3 DNA reads TGTGCCAGCAGCCTACCGGGGGGTGAGCAGTTCTTC.

The chain uses TRBV2 and TRBJ1-5; 9 nucleotides match TRBD1. Germline V lookup: CDR1 SNHLY, CDR2 FYNNEI. The ends lost 7 bases at V and 7 bases at J; junction bases unmatched: 8. The CDR3 extends over 14 amino acids. The CDR3 sequence: CASNPGQGIQPQHF. The DNA for the CDR3 is TGTGCCAGCAACCCGGGACAGGGAATCCAGCCCCAGCATTTT.

This chain uses TRBV5-8 with TRBJ1-5; D not certain. The CDR3 extends over 15 amino acids. Germline V gives CDR1 SGHTS, CDR2 YDEGEE. Trimming removed 0 bases from V and 0 bases from J, with 7 bases in between. The CDR3 nucleotides are TGTGCCAGCAGCTTGGGGCGGAATAGCAATCAGCCCCAGCATTTT. Its translation is CASSLGRNSNQPQHF.

A word on this clone: Other DNA sequences in the same sample also yield this CDR3. The rearrangement uses TRBV5-6 and TRBJ2-1; 12 bases fit TRBD2. The trim removed 0 bases at V and 8 bases at J, leaving 9 bases unmatched. There are 17 residues in the CDR3. The germline V gene has CDR1 SGHDT and CDR2 YYEEEE. The CDR3 protein is CASSLGLTSGRSDEQFF. The CDR3 DNA reads TGTGCCAGCAGCTTGGGCCTAACTAGCGGGAGGTCGGATGAGCAGTTCTTC.

This rearrangement joins TRBV5-1 to TRBJ2-1; 8 bases map to TRBD2. Germline loops: CDR1 SGHRS, CDR2 YFSETQ. V trimming: 0 bases; J trimming: 4 bases; junction bases outside the gene matches: 9. The CDR3 covers 17 residues. The CDR3 DNA sequence: TGCGCCAGCAGCTTGGGATCACTAGCGGAAATTTACAATGAGCAGTTCTTC. Its protein is CASSLGSLAEIYNEQFF.

CDR3 amino acids: CASSFLQVPTTSTDTQYF. For the CDR3, the DNA is TGTGCCAGCAGTTTTCTACAGGTCCCGACTACTAGCACAGATACGCAGTATTTT. The V call is TRBV28, the J call TRBJ2-3; tentatively, D is TRBD1 or TRBD2 (5 bases each). Trimming removed 3 bases from V and 0 bases from J, with 19 bases in between. Looked up from germline, CDR1 is MDHEN and CDR2 is SYDVKM. There are 18 residues in the CDR3.

CDR3 coding DNA: TGTGCCAGCAGTTTGGGCAGCCTTAACTATGGCTACACCTTC. This codes for CASSLGSLNYGYTF. This rearrangement joins TRBV28 to TRBJ1-2, with D unclear. The CDR3 is 14 amino acids. The V end lost 3 bases, the J end lost 1 base, and 9 bases lay between the germline ends. The V gene's germline CDR1 is MDHEN and CDR2 SYDVKM.

The chain couples TRBV10-2 to TRBJ2-5; D gene unclear. The germline V and J ends were trimmed by 9 bases and 1 base, with 9 bases remaining between them. Germline CDR1 is WSHSY and CDR2 is SAAADI. The CDR3 sequence is 12 residues long. The chain's CDR3 is CASTDLQETQYF. The DNA for the CDR3 is TGCGCCAGTACGGACCTCCAAGAGACCCAGTACTTC.

A note on this clone: Other DNA sequences in the sample encode the same CDR3. The chain combines TRBV9 with TRBJ2-1; D unresolved. CDR1 is SGDLS and CDR2 is YYNGEE in the germline V gene. CDR3 size: 15 residues. Trimming shortened V by 0 bases and J by 4 bases, and 11 bases separated the two germline ends. The CDR3 DNA follows: TGTGCCAGCAGCGTAGTTGCGGCCTCTTACAATGAGCAGTTCTTC. Its translation is CASSVVAASYNEQFF.

The J gene is TRBJ2-5, the V gene TRBV27; D is unclear. The CDR3 consists of 13 residues. In germline, CDR1 is MNHEY, CDR2 SMNVEV (reference sequence). Trimming took 2 bases from V and 2 from J, leaving 6 bases between them. The CDR3 DNA reads TGTGCCAGCAGTTTAGGATGGCAAGAGACCCAGTACTTC. Translation: CASSLGWQETQYF.

This clone was seen only once. This chain joins TRBV7-2 and TRBJ2-7; the match to TRBD2 covers 11 bases. Germline V gene data show CDR1 as SGHTA and CDR2 as FQGNSA. The CDR3 extends over 19 amino acids. Trimming removed 5 bases from V and 7 bases from J; junction bases left unmatched: 22. CDR3 nucleotide sequence: TGTGCCAGCAGCCCAAAATTGACTAGCGGGACTATCCGCAGTACTGAGCAGTACTTC. Its protein is CASSPKLTSGTIRSTEQYF.

This chain uses TRBV7-2 with TRBJ1-3; D is possibly TRBD1 (5 bases). V shed 5 bases and J shed 2 bases, with 16 bases lying between them. Per the germline V gene, CDR1 is SGHTA and CDR2 is FQGNSA. The CDR3 length is 16 residues. The CDR3 spells CASSPWTGAAGNTIYF. CDR3 nucleotides: TGTGCCAGCAGCCCATGGACCGGGGCGGCTGGAAACACCATATATTTT.

The chain couples TRBV13 to TRBJ2-5; D might be TRBD1 or TRBD2, each matching 5 bases. The J call is in doubt because the DNA end fits TRBJ2-7 better. Germline CDR1 and CDR2: PRHDT and FYEKMQ (reference sequence). The CDR3 sequence is 15 residues long. The CDR3 DNA reads TGTGCCAGCAGCTTAGGTCCAGGGAGCTCCTACGAGCAGTACTTC. As protein: CASSLGPGSSYEQYF.

The chain links TRBV28 to TRBJ2-3; a possible D gene is TRBD2 (5 bases). The CDR3 consists of 12 residues. Per germline, CDR1 MDHEN and CDR2 SYDVKM. V was clipped by 2 bases and J by 12 bases, with 12 bases between them. The CDR3 region has the DNA TGTGCCAGCAGTTTAGTACGAGCGGAACAGTATTTT. Residues: CASSLVRAEQYF.

V gene TRBV10-3 combines with J gene TRBJ2-7; tentatively, D is TRBD1 or TRBD2 (6 bases each). V gave up 4 bases and J gave up 7 bases, with 23 bases separating them. The CDR3 covers 16 residues. Germline CDR1 is ENHRY and CDR2 is SYGVKD. CDR3 region: CAISGARRDTELEQYF. Written as DNA, the CDR3 is TGTGCCATCAGTGGGGCTCGGAGGGACACGGAATTAGAGCAGTACTTC.

This chain connects TRBV9 to TRBJ2-2, with a weak D call TRBD2 (5 bases). This CDR3 contains 17 residues. In germline, CDR1 is SGDLS, CDR2 YYNGEE. V lost 1 base and J lost 3, with 16 bases in between. The CDR3 nucleotides read TGTGCCAGCAGCGTACCCCCTCGGGGTTCGGACACCGGGGAGCTGTTTTTT. It specifies CASSVPPRGSDTGELFF.

CDR3 nucleotide sequence: TGTGCCAGCAGCTTGGCTGGGACAGCCTACGAGCAGTACTTC. As protein: CASSLAGTAYEQYF. The V call is TRBV5-4, the J call TRBJ2-7; 7 bases align to TRBD1. Unmatched junction bases numbered 2, after V lost 0 bases and J lost 2 bases. The CDR3 is 14 residues long. Per germline, CDR1 SGHNT and CDR2 YYREEE (reference sequence).

The rearrangement uses TRBV6-6 and TRBJ1-5; D gene unclear. V shed 6 bases and J shed 0 bases, with 15 bases lying between them. This CDR3 has 16 residues. Germline CDR1 is MNHNY and CDR2 is SVGAGI (reference sequence). The chain's CDR3 is CASRSGVSNSNQPQHF. The CDR3 DNA reads as TGTGCCAGCAGGTCGGGCGTCTCGAATAGCAATCAGCCCCAGCATTTT.

The chain uses TRBV7-9 and TRBJ1-2, with TRBD1 matching 7 bases. Germline CDR1 is SEHNR and CDR2 is FQNEAQ (reference sequence). Trimming removed 5 bases from V and 2 bases from J; junction bases left unmatched: 14. The CDR3 is 17 amino acids. The CDR3 reads CASSQFRDSLMNYGYTF. CDR3 nucleotide sequence: TGTGCCAGCAGCCAATTCCGGGACAGCCTAATGAACTATGGCTACACCTTC.

This chain connects TRBV4-1 to TRBJ2-1; the D gene is possibly TRBD1 (5 bases). CDR3 length: 15 residues. Germline V gene lookup returns CDR1 MGHRA and CDR2 YSYEKL. Trimming removed 0 bases from V and 6 bases from J, with 12 bases in between. Here the CDR3 reads CASSQEGPQGNEQFF. DNA for the CDR3: TGCGCCAGCAGCCAAGAAGGCCCCCAGGGCAATGAGCAGTTCTTC.

V is TRBV9 and J is TRBJ2-5; D is undetermined. This CDR3 is 17 amino acids long. Trimming stripped 1 base from V and 1 base from J, with 17 bases between. Germline-derived CDR1 and CDR2 are SGDLS and YYNGEE. DNA of the CDR3: TGTGCCAGCAGCGTATCCGGCATACTTGGAAGCCAAGAGACCCAGTACTTC. Translating it yields CASSVSGILGSQETQYF.

This clone came up once. The rearrangement links TRBV4-3 to TRBJ2-1; D possibly uses TRBD1 or TRBD2 (5 bases each). The CDR3 runs to 18 residues. Germline V gene lookup returns CDR1 LGHNA and CDR2 YSLEER. Trimming left V 1 base short and J 3 bases short, with 19 bases between. CDR3 in DNA: TGCGCCAGCAGCCAAGGCCTATCCGGGACCGTTGACTACAATGAGCAGTTCTTC. Protein product: CASSQGLSGTVDYNEQFF.

CDR3 loop: CASGPRGTHEQYF. The CDR3 DNA sequence: TGTGCCAGCGGCCCGCGGGGGACCCACGAGCAGTACTTC. The chain is built from TRBV27 and TRBJ2-7, with 7 bases lining up with TRBD2. Germline V gene sequence: CDR1 MNHEY, CDR2 SMNVEV (reference sequence). Unmatched junction bases numbered 9, after V lost 8 bases and J lost 5 bases. The CDR3 consists of 13 residues.

The chain carries TRBV27 and TRBJ1-5; 7 bases fit TRBD1. Germline V CDR1 and CDR2: MNHEY, SMNVEV (reference sequence). The CDR3 has 14 residues. Unmatched junction bases numbered 4, after V lost 2 bases and J lost 6 bases. CDR3 bases: TGTGCCAGCAGTTTAACAGGGGCACGTCAGCCCCAGCATTTT. Protein product: CASSLTGARQPQHF.

This chain links TRBV6-6 with TRBJ1-1, with D uncertain. With 0 bases removed from V and 1 base from J, the gap between germline ends came to 6 bases. The CDR3 spans 14 residues. Germline CDR1 MNHNY, CDR2 SVGAGI (reference sequence). The CDR3 reads CASSYSDQNTEAFF. The CDR3 coding sequence is TGTGCCAGCAGTTACTCAGATCAGAACACTGAAGCTTTCTTT.

The chain employs TRBV6-4 and TRBJ2-2; TRBD2 agrees at 9 bases. With 3 bases clipped from V and 3 bases from J, the junction kept 11 bases outside the gene matches. Germline lookup yields CDR1 MRHNA and CDR2 SNTAGT. This CDR3 region has 18 residues. The CDR3 loop reads CASSEGRGGARDTGELFF. DNA for the CDR3: TGTGCCAGCAGTGAAGGCCGCGGGGGGGCCCGAGACACCGGGGAGCTGTTTTTT.

The chain couples TRBV9 to TRBJ2-3; D may be TRBD2 (6 bases). The CDR3 extends over 14 amino acids. Germline V gene data show CDR1 as SGDLS and CDR2 as YYNGEE. V was shortened by 0 bases and J by 4 bases, with 9 bases between the two germline ends. CDR3 loop: CASSVGGAADTQYF. For the CDR3, the DNA is TGTGCCAGCAGCGTAGGCGGGGCGGCAGATACGCAGTATTTT. The whole variable domain, remainder taken from reference TRBV9 and TRBJ2-3, is DSGVTQTPKHLITATGQRVTLRCSPRSGDLSVYWYQQSLDQGLQFLIQYYNGEERAKGNILERFSAQQFPDLHSELNLSSLELGDSALYFCASSVGGAADTQYFGPGTRLTVL.

The chain is built from TRBV9 and TRBJ2-7, with D possibly TRBD1 on 6 matching bases. This CDR3 is 15 amino acids long. V was pared by 7 bases and J by 7 bases, with 24 bases between. Germline V CDR1 and CDR2: SGDLS, YYNGEE. CDR3 nucleotide sequence: TGTGCCAGCGGCCCTAGAGGGCAGGGGTTAGTGGAGCAGTACTTC. Translating it yields CASGPRGQGLVEQYF.

The chain uses TRBV7-9 and TRBJ2-5; D is perhaps TRBD1 (5 bases). CDR3 length: 13 amino acids. Trimming removed 5 bases at V and 5 bases at J, with 12 bases between. Per the germline V gene, CDR1 is SEHNR and CDR2 is FQNEAQ (reference sequence). Here the CDR3 DNA reads TGTGCCAGCAGCCTGGACATAAGGGAGACCCAGTACTTC. This codes for CASSLDIRETQYF.

This chain connects TRBV27 to TRBJ1-5; D remains ambiguous. CDR1 is MNHEY and CDR2 is SMNVEV in the germline V gene (reference sequence). V was cut by 5 bases and J by 6 bases, with 14 bases left in between. The CDR3 has 14 residues. CDR3 DNA: TGTGCCAGCAGTCCAGGACCGACGGGTCAGCCCCAGCATTTT. Protein sequence: CASSPGPTGQPQHF.